The 18 T cell receptor beta chains reported below all come from one sample, sequenced in a study of monozygotic twins with inflammatory bowel disease (dated by TCRdb to 2018 to 2020). Library creation used 5' RACE. Sequencing used an Illumina HiSeq 2500. Reads reprocessed by TCRdb are summarized as one entry per CDR3 protein sequence, and DNA is absent. The sample's clone listing holds more than 350,000 distinct CDR3 sequences. Together, the top ten hold about 2.6% of the sample. Input material: blood. These receptors were obtained from a human donor with ulcerative colitis or Crohn's disease, or a healthy co-twin of an affected twin (not recorded which).

This rearrangement joins TRBV5-6 to TRBJ2-7; TCRdb outputs TRBD1, but without DNA this stays unchecked. CDR1 is SGHDT, CDR2 YYEEEE, per germline. The CDR3 loop spans 15 amino acids. The CDR3: CASSPAGKAYYEQYF.

This chain links TRBV19 with TRBJ2-1; checking the TCRdb D call of TRBD1 is not possible without DNA. Germline lookup yields CDR1 LNHDA and CDR2 SQIVND (reference sequence). The CDR3 covers 12 residues. The CDR3 loop reads CASRDRGYEQFF.

The genes are TRBV5-1 and TRBJ2-3; the D gene TCRdb calls, TRBD1, cannot be checked with no DNA. The CDR3 covers 14 residues. Germline V gives CDR1 SGHRS, CDR2 YFSETQ. The CDR3 sequence: CASSYPGASDTQYF.

The rearrangement uses TRBV20-1 and TRBJ2-2; without DNA, the TCRdb call of TRBD2 cannot be checked. The CDR3 is 14 residues long. The V gene's germline CDR1 is DFQATT and CDR2 SNEGSKA (reference sequence). CDR3 amino acids: CSAPGLDNTGELFF.

The rearrangement links TRBV3-1 to TRBJ1-1; with no DNA, the TCRdb D assignment of TRBD1 cannot be verified. Germline V gene sequence: CDR1 LGHDT, CDR2 YNNKEL (reference sequence). This CDR3 comprises 15 residues. The CDR3 spells CASSRPGVMNTEAFF.

This rearrangement joins TRBV20-1 to TRBJ2-3; the D call from TCRdb, TRBD1, cannot be confirmed without DNA. The length of the CDR3 is 13 residues. Germline lookup yields CDR1 DFQATT and CDR2 SNEGSKA (reference sequence). The CDR3 is CSATPRRRDTQYF.

The rearrangement links TRBV7-6 to TRBJ2-2; TCRdb picks TRBD1, but there is no DNA to check that call. From germline, CDR1 is SGHVS and CDR2 FNYEAQ. CDR3 length equals 15 residues. The CDR3 spells CASSLEVPGTGELFF. Variable domain in full (rest from reference TRBV7-6 and TRBJ2-2): GAGVSQSPRYKVTKRGQDVALRCDPISGHVSLYWYRQALGQGPEFLTYFNYEAQQDKSGLPNDRFSAERPEGSISTLTIQRTEQRDSAMYRCASSLEVPGTGELFFGEGSRLTVL.

The rearrangement joins TRBV5-6 to TRBJ2-5; no DNA is available, so the TRBD1 call from TCRdb remains unchecked. The CDR3 is made up of 14 amino acids. The V gene's germline CDR1 is SGHDT and CDR2 YYEEEE. The CDR3 here is CASSPRDLQETQYF.

V is TRBV5-1 and J is TRBJ2-5; TCRdb outputs TRBD2, but without DNA this stays unchecked. CDR3 length: 13 residues. Germline V gene lookup returns CDR1 SGHRS and CDR2 YFSETQ. CDR3 protein: CASRAGNQETQYF.

This chain joins TRBV6-5 and TRBJ1-1; lacking DNA, the TRBD1 call made by TCRdb goes unchecked. The germline CDR1 and CDR2 sequences are MNHEY and SVGAGI. CDR3 length: 16 amino acids. This CDR3 reads CASSYLTGRMNTEAFF.

The chain is built from TRBV15 and TRBJ1-2. Germline values: CDR1 LNHNV, CDR2 YYDKDF (reference sequence). There are 15 residues in the CDR3. CDR3: CATSRAYWAEGGYTF.

The V gene is TRBV5-1, the J gene TRBJ2-7; the D call from TCRdb, TRBD1, cannot be confirmed without DNA. Per germline, CDR1 SGHRS and CDR2 YFSETQ. The CDR3 is 14 residues long. CDR3 sequence: CASSGGTVSYEQYF.

The chain uses TRBV6-1 and TRBJ2-3; absent DNA, TCRdb's TRBD1 call cannot be checked. CDR1 and CDR2 from the germline V gene are MNHNS and SASEGT. The CDR3 loop spans 13 amino acids. The CDR3 spells CASSPDRTDTQYF.

V usage is TRBV12-3 or TRBV12-4 and J usage is TRBJ2-3; TCRdb gives TRBD2 as the D gene, but with no DNA this cannot be confirmed. This CDR3 spans 16 amino acids. CDR3 sequence reads: CASSLRLAGKTDTQYF.

The chain uses TRBV10-3 and TRBJ2-7; TCRdb proposes TRBD2, but this gene call is untestable without DNA. This CDR3 spans 15 amino acids. Germline V gives CDR1 ENHRY, CDR2 SYGVKD. The CDR3 sequence: CAFSGKAGLSYEQYF.

The chain uses TRBV7-9 and TRBJ2-3; TCRdb proposes TRBD1, but this gene call is untestable without DNA. CDR1 is SEHNR and CDR2 is FQNEAQ in the germline V gene (reference sequence). The CDR3 is 16 residues long. CDR3 amino acids: CASSRQEGARTDTQYF. The full variable domain, with the rest looked up from reference TRBV7-9 and TRBJ2-3, is DTGVSQNPRHKITKRGQNVTFRCDPISEHNRLYWYRQTLGQGPEFLTYFQNEAQLEKSRLLSDRFSAERPKGSFSTLEIQRTEQGDSAMYLCASSRQEGARTDTQYFGPGTRLTVL.

This chain joins TRBV7-6 and TRBJ2-3; TCRdb names TRBD2, which stays unverified in the absence of DNA. Germline assignment: CDR1 SGHVS and CDR2 FNYEAQ. The CDR3 consists of 14 residues. CDR3 residues: CASSFEEGTDTQYF.

J is TRBJ2-2 and V is TRBV5-1; TCRdb gives TRBD1 as the D gene, but with no DNA this cannot be confirmed. This CDR3 is built from 15 residues. The V gene's germline CDR1 is SGHRS and CDR2 YFSETQ. CDR3 region: CASSLGQGDTGELFF.